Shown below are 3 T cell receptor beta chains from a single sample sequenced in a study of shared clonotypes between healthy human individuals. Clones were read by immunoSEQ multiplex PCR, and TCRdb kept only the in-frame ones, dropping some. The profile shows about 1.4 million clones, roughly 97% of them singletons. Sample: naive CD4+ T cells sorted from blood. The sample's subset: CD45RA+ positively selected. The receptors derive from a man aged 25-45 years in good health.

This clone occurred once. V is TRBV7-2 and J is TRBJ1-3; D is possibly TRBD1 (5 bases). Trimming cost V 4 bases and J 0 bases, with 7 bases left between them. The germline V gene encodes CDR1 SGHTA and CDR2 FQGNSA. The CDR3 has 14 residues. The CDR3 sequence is CASSWGGSGNTIYF. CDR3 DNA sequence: TGTGCCAGCAGCTGGGGGGGCTCTGGAAACACCATATATTTT.

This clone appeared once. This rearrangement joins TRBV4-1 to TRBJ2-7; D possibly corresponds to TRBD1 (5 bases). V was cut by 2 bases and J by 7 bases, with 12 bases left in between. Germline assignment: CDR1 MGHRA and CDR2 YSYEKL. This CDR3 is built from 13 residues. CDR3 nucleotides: TGCGCCAGCAGCCAATCGACAGACGGGGAGCAGTACTTC. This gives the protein CASSQSTDGEQYF.

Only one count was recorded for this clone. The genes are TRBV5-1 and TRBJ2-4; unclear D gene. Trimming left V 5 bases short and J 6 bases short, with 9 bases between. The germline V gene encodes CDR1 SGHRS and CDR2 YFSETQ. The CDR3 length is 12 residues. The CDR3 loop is CASSGDLNIQYF. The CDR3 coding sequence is TGCGCCAGCAGTGGTGACCTAAACATTCAGTACTTC. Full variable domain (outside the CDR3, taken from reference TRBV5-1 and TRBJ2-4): KAGVTQTPRYLIKTRGQQVTLSCSPISGHRSVSWYQQTPGQGLQFLFEYFSETQRNKGNFPGRFSGRQFSNSRSEMNVSTLELGDSALYLCASSGDLNIQYFGAGTRLSVL.